This T cell receptor beta chain was observed in a study of graft-versus-host responses after intestinal transplantation. A word on this clone: Antigen: not known. Within the sample, other DNA sequences also encode this same CDR3.

The method was immunoSEQ multiplex PCR; TCRdb's version includes in-frame clones alone and lacks a portion of them. The sample lists 73,000 or so clones; around 89% were seen once. This TCR derives from a human donor who was the organ donor for an intestinal transplant. The sequencing used unstimulated CD8+ T cells sorted from spleen or lymph node cells, collected before transplant.

CDR3 in DNA: TGTGCCAGCAGTGAAAGGAGCTCTGGGGCCAACGTCCTGACTTTC. Protein: CASSERSSGANVLTF. The chain employs TRBV6-1 and TRBJ2-6; D uncertain. The V gene's germline CDR1 is MNHNS and CDR2 SASEGT. The CDR3 runs 15 residues. V dropped 2 bases and J dropped 0 bases, with 5 bases sitting between them.